This TCR beta chain was obtained from a study of control samples from healthy donors and cancer patients. Sequencing was performed with immunoSEQ multiplex PCR; in TCRdb, only in-frame clones are kept and a portion is missing. The sample contains more than 100,000 clones, over 75% of which appear only once. V was pared by 5 bases and J by 4 bases, with 3 bases of the junction left unmatched. The germline CDR1 and CDR2 sequences are SNHLY and FYNNEI. The CDR3 contains 14 residues. This chain links TRBV2 with TRBJ2-2, with TRBD1 identical over 8 bases. Sequencing was performed on blood. The TCR originated in a man younger than 35 in good health. As DNA, the CDR3 is TGTGCCAGCAGTTTCCAGGGGGCCACCGGGGAGCTGTTTTTT. Translation gives CASSFQGATGELFF.